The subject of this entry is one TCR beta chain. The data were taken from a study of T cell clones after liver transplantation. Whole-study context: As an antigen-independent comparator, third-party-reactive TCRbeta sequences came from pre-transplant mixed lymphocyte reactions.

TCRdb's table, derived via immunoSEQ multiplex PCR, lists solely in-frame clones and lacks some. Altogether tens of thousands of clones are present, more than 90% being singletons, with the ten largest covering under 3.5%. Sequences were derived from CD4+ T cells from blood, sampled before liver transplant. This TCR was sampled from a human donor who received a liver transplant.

CDR3 nucleotide sequence: TGTGCCAGCACTGACAGCCTTAAAGACTACGAGCAGTACTTC. This gives the protein CASTDSLKDYEQYF. The genes are TRBV11-3 and TRBJ2-7, with a possible D match to TRBD1 (5 bases). The ends were cut back, 7 bases at V and 3 bases at J, with 16 bases in the middle. CDR3 length: 14 amino acids. Germline CDR1 and CDR2: SGHNT and YENEEA.